The 30 T cell receptor beta chains reported below all come from one sample, sequenced in a study of response to subunit inactivated influenza vaccine. Each CDR3 protein gets one entry after TCRdb re-called the RT-PCR reads with MiXCR. Of under 200,000 distinct CDR3 sequences listed, roughly 11% are singletons. Sequencing used non-naive T cells sorted from PBMCs, obtained 45 days after vaccination. The receptors here all came from a man aged 45-60 years who received an inactivated influenza vaccine.

As regards this clonotype: It may be a read error: a sequence one base away is much more abundant. This chain uses TRBV11-2 with TRBJ2-7; 7 nucleotides line up with TRBD1. The CDR3 is 16 residues long. CDR1 SGHAT and CDR2 FQNNGV come from the germline V gene. The CDR3 DNA is TGTGCCAGCAGCCACTGGACAGGAAAGATATCCTACGTGCAGTACTTC. Its protein product is CASSHWTGKISYVQYF.

This clonotype was counted between two and nine times. V is TRBV20-1 and J is TRBJ2-7; 8 bases are shared with TRBD1. CDR1 and CDR2 (germline): DFQATT, SNEGSKA (reference sequence). The ends lost 6 bases at V and 2 bases at J; junction bases unmatched: 9. The CDR3 length is 14 residues. Here the CDR3 DNA reads TGCAGTGCAGAATTCCCGGGACAGGCCTACGAGCAGTACTTC. Translated, it gives CSAEFPGQAYEQYF.

This clonotype was seen repeatedly, ten times or more. The chain recombines TRBV7-2 with TRBJ2-4; possible D gene TRBD1, 6 bases. Germline V gene data show CDR1 as SGHTA and CDR2 as FQGNSA. The ends were cut back, 5 bases at V and 8 bases at J, with 16 bases in the middle. The CDR3 is 14 residues long. The CDR3 nucleotides are TGTGCCAGCAGCGCACAGGGATTTGTGGACATTCAGTACTTC. It is translated as CASSAQGFVDIQYF.

In its sample, this clonotype was seen many times. This chain links TRBV5-1 with TRBJ2-3; D is unclear. V was trimmed by 4 bases and J by 0 bases, leaving 6 bases between them. This CDR3 spans 13 amino acids. The germline CDR1 and CDR2 sequences are SGHRS and YFSETQ. For the CDR3, the DNA is TGCGCCAGCAGCGACGCTAGCACAGATACGCAGTATTTT. Protein product: CASSDASTDTQYF.

This clonotype was counted many times. The V call is TRBV20-1, the J call TRBJ2-5, with a possible D match to TRBD2 (6 bases). Germline V lookup: CDR1 DFQATT, CDR2 SNEGSKA (reference sequence). Trimming stripped 4 bases from V and 1 base from J, with 13 bases between. This CDR3 is built from 14 residues. The CDR3 sequence is CSANLAPIQETQYF. CDR3 DNA sequence: TGCAGTGCTAACCTAGCGCCAATCCAAGAGACCCAGTACTTC.

The rearrangement links TRBV27 to TRBJ1-6; D ambiguous. The V end lost 5 bases, the J end lost 8 bases, and 22 bases lay between the germline ends. This CDR3 is 17 amino acids long. CDR1 and CDR2 (germline): MNHEY, SMNVEV (reference sequence). The CDR3 region has the DNA TGTGCCAGCAGTCCCAACAGTGGAGGCGGGCGACATTCACCCCTCCACTTT. Protein sequence: CASSPNSGGGRHSPLHF.

In nucleotides, the CDR3 is TGCAGTGCCAGACAGGGCCTCTTTTCAACTAATGAAAAACTGTTTTTT. Residues: CSARQGLFSTNEKLFF. This chain links TRBV20-1 with TRBJ1-4, with 7 bases aligning to TRBD1. This CDR3 contains 16 residues. Germline-derived CDR1 and CDR2 are DFQATT and SNEGSKA (reference sequence). V gave up 6 bases and J gave up 0 bases; unmatched junction bases: 10.

This clonotype was seen ten or more times. The DNA is left out, because the CDR3 cannot be placed on it with certainty; the CDR3 is given as TCRdb lists it. CDR3: CASSLRFGEQYF. The chain joins TRBV7-2 to TRBJ2-7. The CDR3 spans 12 residues, counting both ends. CDR1 and CDR2 from the germline V gene are SGHTA and FQGNSA.

This clonotype was found a few times. The V and J genes are TRBV6-1 and TRBJ2-1; D remains ambiguous. Per the germline V gene, CDR1 is MNHNS and CDR2 is SASEGT. Trimming took 1 base from V and 4 from J, leaving 5 bases between them. The CDR3 is made up of 13 amino acids. This chain's CDR3 is CASSEGRYNEQFF. DNA of the CDR3: TGTGCCAGCAGTGAAGGACGGTACAATGAGCAGTTCTTC.

This sequence joins TRBV10-3 and TRBJ1-3; maybe TRBD1 (6 bases). The CDR3 length is 17 residues. The V gene's germline CDR1 is ENHRY and CDR2 SYGVKD. For the CDR3, the DNA is TGTGACACCAGTGACCCAACAACAGGGAGCTCTGGAAACACCATATATTTT. Translation gives CDTSDPTTGSSGNTIYF.

This chain joins TRBV20-1 and TRBJ2-4, with D possibly called TRBD1 or TRBD2 (5 bases each). With 6 bases removed from V and 7 bases from J, the gap between germline ends came to 16 bases. Germline CDR1 DFQATT, CDR2 SNEGSKA (reference sequence). The CDR3 length is 13 residues. CDR3 protein: CSAVGVNWNIQYF. The CDR3 region has the DNA TGCAGTGCCGTGGGGGTAAACTGGAACATTCAGTACTTC.

This clonotype was seen a few times. The J gene is TRBJ1-1, the V gene TRBV27; D perhaps matches TRBD1 (5 bases). With 8 bases removed from V and 3 bases from J, the gap between germline ends came to 13 bases. Germline V gives CDR1 MNHEY, CDR2 SMNVEV (reference sequence). The CDR3 runs 13 residues. CDR3 sequence (DNA): TGTGCCAGCGGATTCAGGGAGGACACTGAAGCTTTCTTT. Translating gives CASGFREDTEAFF.

This clonotype was recorded at least ten times. The chain joins TRBV11-2 to TRBJ1-4; no definite D call. V lost 3 bases and J lost 6, with 11 bases in between. The CDR3 totals 14 residues. The germline V gene has CDR1 SGHAT and CDR2 FQNNGV. CDR3 sequence: CASSFGLRDEKLFF. The CDR3 bases are TGTGCCAGCAGCTTTGGGTTAAGGGATGAAAAACTGTTTTTT.

In this sample, this clonotype turned up many times. V usage is TRBV18 and J usage is TRBJ2-5; D remains unclear. This CDR3 region has 12 residues. The germline V gene encodes CDR1 KGHSH and CDR2 LQKENI. V gave up 6 bases and J gave up 2 bases, with 7 bases separating them. The CDR3 DNA is TGTGCCAGCTCCCCCGGACAAGAGACCCAGTACTTC. Protein: CASSPGQETQYF.

The chain is built from TRBV4-1 and TRBJ2-7, with 11 positions matching TRBD2. After removal of 3 bases from V and 2 bases from J, the junction contained 6 bases not matched to a gene. The CDR3 runs to 16 residues. Germline CDR1 MGHRA, CDR2 YSYEKL. The CDR3 DNA reads as TGCGCCAGCAGCCAGCCTAGCGGGAGGCGCCCCTACGAGCAGTACTTC. Residues: CASSQPSGRRPYEQYF.

The table lists this clonotype with many counts. This chain uses TRBV4-1 with TRBJ2-3; perhaps TRBD2 as D (6 bases). Trimming left V 4 bases short and J 2 bases short, with 10 bases between. CDR3 length: 14 residues. The germline gives CDR1 MGHRA, CDR2 YSYEKL. CDR3 bases: TGCGCCAGCAGCCGCCGGGAGATCACAGATACGCAGTATTTT. It translates to CASSRREITDTQYF.

This clonotype was recorded many times. The chain has TRBV27 and TRBJ2-1; no definite D call. The germline V gene has CDR1 MNHEY and CDR2 SMNVEV (reference sequence). The CDR3 is 13 residues long. Trimming stripped 3 bases from V and 6 bases from J, with 9 bases between. The CDR3 bases are TGTGCCAGCAGTTTTGTTAGAGGCAATGAGCAGTTCTTC. This sequence encodes CASSFVRGNEQFF.

The V and J genes are TRBV7-2 and TRBJ2-7; D ambiguous. The CDR3 length is 16 residues. Trimming shortened V by 0 bases and J by 7 bases, and 19 bases separated the two germline ends. CDR1 and CDR2 (germline): SGHTA, FQGNSA. The chain's CDR3 is CASSLAWGPLGREQYF. CDR3 coding DNA: TGTGCCAGCAGCTTAGCTTGGGGTCCCCTCGGGCGGGAGCAGTACTTC.

The chain couples TRBV2 to TRBJ2-5; 8 bases agree with TRBD1. Germline trimming cut 6 bases from V and 5 bases from J; bases unmatched to any gene: 8. The V gene's germline CDR1 is SNHLY and CDR2 FYNNEI. CDR3 length: 14 amino acids. Here the CDR3 DNA reads TGTGCCAGCAGCATTACAGGGGGAACTGAGACCCAGTACTTC. This gives the protein CASSITGGTETQYF.

This clonotype was detected ten times or more. The rearrangement links TRBV12-3 or TRBV12-4 to TRBJ2-7; the D gene is possibly TRBD1 (6 bases). CDR3 length: 13 residues. The V gene lost 3 bases and the J gene lost 2 bases, with 8 bases spanning the gap. The CDR3 loop reads CASSLSGAYEQYF. In DNA, the CDR3 is TGTGCCAGCAGTTTGTCAGGGGCCTACGAGCAGTACTTC.

This clonotype was observed a few times. J is TRBJ1-2 and V is TRBV7-2; no firm D call. CDR1 and CDR2 (germline): SGHTA, FQGNSA. This CDR3 is built from 13 residues. V was pared by 2 bases and J by 2 bases, with 6 bases between. The CDR3 protein is CASSLSENYGYTF. DNA of the CDR3: TGTGCCAGCAGCTTATCGGAAAACTATGGCTACACCTTC.

This clonotype occurred a few times. The V and J genes are TRBV7-9 and TRBJ2-7; possible D gene TRBD1, 5 bases. The ends were cut back, 1 base at V and 4 bases at J, with 14 bases in the middle. The CDR3 totals 15 residues. Germline V lookup: CDR1 SEHNR, CDR2 FQNEAQ (reference sequence). The CDR3 region has the DNA TGTGCCAGCAGCTTAGATGGACCTGACAGTTACGAGCAGTACTTC. It yields the protein CASSLDGPDSYEQYF.

V gene TRBV7-9 combines with J gene TRBJ2-3, with D unresolved. V lost 4 bases, J lost 8 bases, and 13 bases lay in between. CDR3 length equals 13 residues. Germline CDR1 and CDR2: SEHNR and FQNEAQ (reference sequence). The chain's CDR3 is CASSSVTRTTQYF. Written as DNA, the CDR3 is TGTGCCAGCAGCTCCGTCACGAGGACTACGCAGTATTTT.

CDR3 sequence (DNA): TGCAGTGCCCACCAAGAGACCCAGTACTTC. It yields the protein CSAHQETQYF. J is TRBJ2-5 and V is TRBV20-1; unclear D gene. This CDR3 has 10 amino acids. Trimming left V 6 bases short and J 0 bases short, with 2 bases between. Germline V gives CDR1 DFQATT, CDR2 SNEGSKA (reference sequence).

This clonotype was found a few times. The chain couples TRBV20-1 to TRBJ1-2, with D maybe TRBD1 (6 bases). CDR3 length: 12 residues. V shed 6 bases and J shed 4 bases, with 12 bases lying between them. Germline V gives CDR1 DFQATT, CDR2 SNEGSKA (reference sequence). The chain's CDR3 is CSAEVGGYGYTF. The CDR3, as DNA: TGCAGTGCCGAAGTAGGGGGCTATGGCTACACCTTC.

This clonotype was seen ten or more times. The genes are TRBV5-1 and TRBJ1-4, with D possibly being TRBD1 (6 bases). The CDR3 has 13 amino acids. Per germline, CDR1 SGHRS and CDR2 YFSETQ. V was shortened by 4 bases and J by 7 bases, with 11 bases between the two germline ends. CDR3 amino acids: CASSTGHIEKLFF. The CDR3 nucleotides are TGCGCCAGCAGCACGGGACATATTGAAAAACTGTTTTTT.

In its sample, this clonotype was seen many times. This chain's CDR3 is CAISDPGTGATNEKLFF. The CDR3 DNA follows: TGTGCCATCAGTGACCCCGGGACAGGGGCCACTAATGAAAAACTGTTTTTT. The chain couples TRBV10-3 to TRBJ1-4; 10 bases match TRBD1. Germline V CDR1 and CDR2: ENHRY, SYGVKD. The V and J ends lost 3 bases and 2 bases, in that order; junction bases with no gene match: 6. The CDR3 totals 17 residues.

Only a few counts were recorded for this clonotype. The gene calls are TRBV10-3 and TRBJ1-1, with D maybe TRBD1 (6 bases). This CDR3 comprises 14 residues. Germline CDR1 ENHRY, CDR2 SYGVKD. V dropped 6 bases and J dropped 4 bases, with 15 bases sitting between them. CDR3 coding DNA: TGTGCCATCAGATCCGGACAGATGAGCACTGAAGCTTTCTTT. Protein: CAIRSGQMSTEAFF.

This clonotype was observed a handful of times. The genes are TRBV12-3 or TRBV12-4 and TRBJ2-3; maybe TRBD2 (6 bases). The CDR3 consists of 13 residues. V lost 6 bases and J lost 5, with 12 bases in between. The CDR3 nucleotides read TGTGCCAGCAGGCGACGGGAGCAAGATACGCAGTATTTT. Translation gives CASRRREQDTQYF.

Only one count was recorded for this clonotype. DNA for the CDR3: TGTGCCAGCAGCGCCTCATTCGACAGGGACTACGAGCAGTACTTC. The encoded protein is CASSASFDRDYEQYF. The rearrangement links TRBV7-9 to TRBJ2-7; 7 nucleotides line up with TRBD1. Germline CDR1 is SEHNR and CDR2 is FQNEAQ (reference sequence). Trimming cost V 5 bases and J 3 bases; bases outside gene matches: 10. This CDR3 is built from 15 residues.